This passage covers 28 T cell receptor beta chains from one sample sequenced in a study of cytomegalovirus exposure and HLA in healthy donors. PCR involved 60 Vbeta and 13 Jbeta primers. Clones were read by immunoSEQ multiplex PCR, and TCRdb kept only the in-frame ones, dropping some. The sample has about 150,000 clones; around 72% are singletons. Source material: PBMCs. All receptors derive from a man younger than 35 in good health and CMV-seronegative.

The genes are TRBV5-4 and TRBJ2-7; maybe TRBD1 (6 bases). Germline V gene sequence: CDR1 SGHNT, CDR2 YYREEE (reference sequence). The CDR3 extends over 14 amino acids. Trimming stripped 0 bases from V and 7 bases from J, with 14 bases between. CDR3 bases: TGTGCCAGCAGCTTGGGGGCAGGGGTGGTTGAGCAGTACTTC. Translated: CASSLGAGVVEQYF.

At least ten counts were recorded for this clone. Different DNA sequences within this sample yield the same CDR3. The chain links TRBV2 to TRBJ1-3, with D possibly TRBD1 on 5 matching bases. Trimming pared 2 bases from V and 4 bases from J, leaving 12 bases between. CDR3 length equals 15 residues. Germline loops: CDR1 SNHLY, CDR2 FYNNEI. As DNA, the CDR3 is TGTGCCAGCAGTGAACGCGGGGGAACCGGAAACACCATATATTTT. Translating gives CASSERGGTGNTIYF.

The CDR3 loop is CASRETLVGEQYF. The CDR3 DNA follows: TGTGCCAGCAGGGAGACCTTGGTCGGCGAGCAGTACTTC. The chain couples TRBV27 to TRBJ2-7; D uncertain. V lost 6 bases and J 6 bases, leaving 15 bases between the germline ends. This CDR3 is built from 13 residues. The germline gives CDR1 MNHEY, CDR2 SMNVEV (reference sequence).

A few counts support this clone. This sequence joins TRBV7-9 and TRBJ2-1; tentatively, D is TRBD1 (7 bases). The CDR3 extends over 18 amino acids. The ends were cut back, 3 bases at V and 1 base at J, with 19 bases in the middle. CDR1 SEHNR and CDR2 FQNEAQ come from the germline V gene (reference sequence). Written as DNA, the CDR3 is TGTGCCAGCAGCTTTGACAGGGCGGAGGGAAAGTCCTACAATGAGCAGTTCTTC. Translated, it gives CASSFDRAEGKSYNEQFF.

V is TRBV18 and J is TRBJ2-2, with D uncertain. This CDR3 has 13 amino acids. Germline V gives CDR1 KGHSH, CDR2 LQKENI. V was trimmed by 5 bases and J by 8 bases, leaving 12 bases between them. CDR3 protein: CASSMVTPGELFF. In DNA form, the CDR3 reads TGTGCCAGCTCAATGGTGACTCCTGGGGAGCTGTTTTTT.

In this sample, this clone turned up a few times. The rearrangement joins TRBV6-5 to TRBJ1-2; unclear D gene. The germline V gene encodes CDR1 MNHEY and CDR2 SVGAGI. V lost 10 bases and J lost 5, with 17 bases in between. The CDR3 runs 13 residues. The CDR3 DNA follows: TGTGCCACAGGCCCCACGGGGAGGTATGGCTACACCTTC. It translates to CATGPTGRYGYTF.

CDR3 sequence reads: CASSLQRGREETQYF. CDR3 bases: TGTGCCAGCAGCTTACAGCGAGGGAGGGAAGAGACCCAGTACTTC. The chain employs TRBV7-2 and TRBJ2-5; 7 bases are shared with TRBD2. There are 15 residues in the CDR3. V gave up 2 bases and J gave up 3 bases; unmatched junction bases: 6. Germline CDR1 is SGHTA and CDR2 is FQGNSA.

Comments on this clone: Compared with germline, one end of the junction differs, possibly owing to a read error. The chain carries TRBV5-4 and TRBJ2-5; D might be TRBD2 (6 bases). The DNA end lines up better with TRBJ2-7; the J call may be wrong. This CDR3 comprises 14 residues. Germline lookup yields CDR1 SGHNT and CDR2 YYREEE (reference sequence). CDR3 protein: CASSWAGSSHEQYF. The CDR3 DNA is TGTGCCAGCAGCTGGGCGGGATCCTCCCACGAGCAGTACTTC.

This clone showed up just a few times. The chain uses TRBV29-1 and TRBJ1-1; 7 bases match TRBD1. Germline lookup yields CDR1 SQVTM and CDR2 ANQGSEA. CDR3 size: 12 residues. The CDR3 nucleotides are TGCGTAGGGGGCAGCTCGAACACTGAAGCTTTCTTT. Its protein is CVGGSSNTEAFF.

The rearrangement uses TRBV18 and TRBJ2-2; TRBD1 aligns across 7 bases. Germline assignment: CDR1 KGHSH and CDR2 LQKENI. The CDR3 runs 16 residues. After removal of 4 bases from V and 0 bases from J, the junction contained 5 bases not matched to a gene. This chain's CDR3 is CASSLQGFANTGELFF. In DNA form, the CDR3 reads TGTGCCAGCTCACTACAGGGGTTCGCGAACACCGGGGAGCTGTTTTTT.

CDR3 DNA: TGTGCCTGGACCCCGGGACAGGGGAGACTAGCGGGAGACACCGGGGAGCTGTTTTTT. Encoded protein: CAWTPGQGRLAGDTGELFF. The chain carries TRBV30 and TRBJ2-2; 12 bases map to TRBD2. Per germline, CDR1 GTSNPN and CDR2 SVGIG (reference sequence). Trimming at V came to 4 bases and at J to 3 bases, leaving 15 bases not matched to a gene. The CDR3 is 19 residues long.

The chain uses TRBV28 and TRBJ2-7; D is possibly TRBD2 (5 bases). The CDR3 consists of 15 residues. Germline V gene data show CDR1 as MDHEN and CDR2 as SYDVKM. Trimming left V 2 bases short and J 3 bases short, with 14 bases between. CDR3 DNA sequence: TGTGCCAGCAGTTTAGGGGAGACGGAGAGCTACGAGCAGTACTTC. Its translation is CASSLGETESYEQYF.

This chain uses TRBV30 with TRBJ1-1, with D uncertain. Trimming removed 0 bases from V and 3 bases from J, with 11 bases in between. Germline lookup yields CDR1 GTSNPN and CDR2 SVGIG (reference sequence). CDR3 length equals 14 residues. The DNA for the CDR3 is TGTGCCTGGAGTGTACACGGAGCCGACACTGAAGCTTTCTTT. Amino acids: CAWSVHGADTEAFF.

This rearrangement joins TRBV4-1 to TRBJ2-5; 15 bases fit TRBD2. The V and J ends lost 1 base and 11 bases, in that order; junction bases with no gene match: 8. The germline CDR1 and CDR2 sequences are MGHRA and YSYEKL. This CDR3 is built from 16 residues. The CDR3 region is CASSQGSGTSGGNQYF. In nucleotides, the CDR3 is TGCGCCAGCAGCCAAGGATCCGGGACTAGCGGGGGGAATCAGTACTTC.

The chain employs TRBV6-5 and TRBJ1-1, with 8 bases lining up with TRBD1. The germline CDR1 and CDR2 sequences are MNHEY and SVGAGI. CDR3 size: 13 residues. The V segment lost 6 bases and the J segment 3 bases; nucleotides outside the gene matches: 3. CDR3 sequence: CASSIQGDTEAFF. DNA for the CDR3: TGTGCCAGCAGCATACAGGGGGACACTGAAGCTTTCTTT.

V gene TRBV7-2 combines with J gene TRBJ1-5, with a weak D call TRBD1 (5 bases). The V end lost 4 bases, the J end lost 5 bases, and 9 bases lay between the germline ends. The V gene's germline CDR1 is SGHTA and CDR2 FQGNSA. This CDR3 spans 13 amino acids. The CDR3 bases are TGTGCCAGCAGCTCTGACAGAGATCAGCCCCAGCATTTT. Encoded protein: CASSSDRDQPQHF.

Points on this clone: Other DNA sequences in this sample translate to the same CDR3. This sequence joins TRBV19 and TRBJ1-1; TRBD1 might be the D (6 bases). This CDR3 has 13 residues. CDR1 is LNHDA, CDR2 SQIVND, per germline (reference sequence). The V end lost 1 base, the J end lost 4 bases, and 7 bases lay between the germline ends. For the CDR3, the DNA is TGTGCCAGTAGTATAGGAGGGGGCACTGAAGCTTTCTTT. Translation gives CASSIGGGTEAFF. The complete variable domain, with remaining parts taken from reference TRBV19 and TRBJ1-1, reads DGGITQSPKYLFRKEGQNVTLSCEQNLNHDAMYWYRQDPGQGLRLIYYSQIVNDFQKGDIAEGYSVSREKKESFPLTVTSAQKNPTAFYLCASSIGGGTEAFFGQGTRLTVV.

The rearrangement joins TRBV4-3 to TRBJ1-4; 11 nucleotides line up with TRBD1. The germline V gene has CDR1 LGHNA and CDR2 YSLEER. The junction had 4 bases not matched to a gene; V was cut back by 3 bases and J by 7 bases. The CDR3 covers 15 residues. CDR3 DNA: TGCGCCAGCAGCCATTCGGGACAGGGGGGTGAAAAACTGTTTTTT. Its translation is CASSHSGQGGEKLFF.

CDR3 sequence (DNA): TGTGCCAGCAGCGTAGGCGTTCAAGAGACCCAGTACTTC. Amino acid sequence: CASSVGVQETQYF. This chain uses TRBV9 with TRBJ2-5; no clear D. The CDR3 totals 13 residues. From germline, CDR1 is SGDLS and CDR2 YYNGEE. V was shortened by 0 bases and J by 2 bases, with 5 bases between the two germline ends.

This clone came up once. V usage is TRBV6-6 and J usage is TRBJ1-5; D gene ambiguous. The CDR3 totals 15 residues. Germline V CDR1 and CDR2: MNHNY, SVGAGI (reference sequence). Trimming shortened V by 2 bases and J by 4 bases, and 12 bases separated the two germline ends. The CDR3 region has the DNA TGTGCCAGCAGTTACGGTTCGGGTCAGAATCAGCCCCAGCATTTT. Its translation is CASSYGSGQNQPQHF.

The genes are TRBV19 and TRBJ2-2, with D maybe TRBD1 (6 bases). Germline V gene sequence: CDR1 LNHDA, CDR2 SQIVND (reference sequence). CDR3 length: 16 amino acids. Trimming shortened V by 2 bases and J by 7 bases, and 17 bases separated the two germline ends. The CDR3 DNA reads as TGTGCCAGTAGTATATTGCCAGGGGATGGTGGCGGGGAGCTGTTTTTT. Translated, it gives CASSILPGDGGGELFF.

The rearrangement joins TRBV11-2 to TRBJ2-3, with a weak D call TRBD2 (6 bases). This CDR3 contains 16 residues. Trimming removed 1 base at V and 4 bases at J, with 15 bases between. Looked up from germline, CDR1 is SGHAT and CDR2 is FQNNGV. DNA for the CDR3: TGTGCCAGCAGCTTAGGCCCGCGTGGAGGGGCAGATACGCAGTATTTT. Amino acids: CASSLGPRGGADTQYF.

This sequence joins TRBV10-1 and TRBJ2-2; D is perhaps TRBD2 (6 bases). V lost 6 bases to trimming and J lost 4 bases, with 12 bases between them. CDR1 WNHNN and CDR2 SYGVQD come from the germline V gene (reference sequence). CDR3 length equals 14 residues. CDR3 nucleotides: TGCGCCAGCAGCCGGGAGCGGAGCACCGGGGAGCTGTTTTTT. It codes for CASSRERSTGELFF.

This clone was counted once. The CDR3 DNA sequence: TGTGCCAGCAGCCTTGGACTAGCGGCCTCCTACGAGCAGTACTTC. It is translated as CASSLGLAASYEQYF. V and J are TRBV6-5 and TRBJ2-5; 10 nucleotides line up with TRBD2. The J call may be faulty, since TRBJ2-7 better matches the DNA end. The CDR3 is 15 residues long. Germline-derived CDR1 and CDR2 are MNHEY and SVGAGI.

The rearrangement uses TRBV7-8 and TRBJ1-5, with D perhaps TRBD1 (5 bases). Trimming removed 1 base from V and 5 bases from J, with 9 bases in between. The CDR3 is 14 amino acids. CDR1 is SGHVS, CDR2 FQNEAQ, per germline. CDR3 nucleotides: TGTGCCAGCAGCTTAGGTAGGACATATCAGCCCCAGCATTTT. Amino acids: CASSLGRTYQPQHF. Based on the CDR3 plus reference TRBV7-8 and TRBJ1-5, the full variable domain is GAGVSQSPRYKVAKRGQDVALRCDPISGHVSLFWYQQALGQGPEFLTYFQNEAQLDKSGLPSDRFFAERPEGSVSTLKIQRTQQEDSAVYLCASSLGRTYQPQHFGDGTRLSIL.

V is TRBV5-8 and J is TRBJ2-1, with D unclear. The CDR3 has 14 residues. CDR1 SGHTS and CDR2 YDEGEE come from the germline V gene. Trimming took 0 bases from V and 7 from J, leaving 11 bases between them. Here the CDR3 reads CASSLESSLNEQFF. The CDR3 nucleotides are TGTGCCAGCAGCTTGGAGTCTAGTTTGAATGAGCAGTTCTTC.

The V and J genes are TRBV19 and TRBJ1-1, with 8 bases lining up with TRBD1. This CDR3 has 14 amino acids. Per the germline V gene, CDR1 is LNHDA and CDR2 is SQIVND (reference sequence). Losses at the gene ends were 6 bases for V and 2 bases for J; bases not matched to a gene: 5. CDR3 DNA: TGTGCCAGTAGCCACAGGGGGGGCAACACTGAAGCTTTCTTT. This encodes CASSHRGGNTEAFF. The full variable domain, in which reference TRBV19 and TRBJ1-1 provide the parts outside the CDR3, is DGGITQSPKYLFRKEGQNVTLSCEQNLNHDAMYWYRQDPGQGLRLIYYSQIVNDFQKGDIAEGYSVSREKKESFPLTVTSAQKNPTAFYLCASSHRGGNTEAFFGQGTRLTVV.

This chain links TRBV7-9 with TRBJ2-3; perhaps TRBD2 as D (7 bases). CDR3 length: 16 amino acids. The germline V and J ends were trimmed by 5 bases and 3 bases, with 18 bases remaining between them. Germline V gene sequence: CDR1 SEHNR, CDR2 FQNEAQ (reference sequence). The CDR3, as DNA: TGTGCCAGCAGCCCCCTAGGGGGAGGGCCGACAGATACGCAGTATTTT. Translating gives CASSPLGGGPTDTQYF. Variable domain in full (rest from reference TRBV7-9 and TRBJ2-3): DTGVSQNPRHKITKRGQNVTFRCDPISEHNRLYWYRQTLGQGPEFLTYFQNEAQLEKSRLLSDRFSAERPKGSFSTLEIQRTEQGDSAMYLCASSPLGGGPTDTQYFGPGTRLTVL.